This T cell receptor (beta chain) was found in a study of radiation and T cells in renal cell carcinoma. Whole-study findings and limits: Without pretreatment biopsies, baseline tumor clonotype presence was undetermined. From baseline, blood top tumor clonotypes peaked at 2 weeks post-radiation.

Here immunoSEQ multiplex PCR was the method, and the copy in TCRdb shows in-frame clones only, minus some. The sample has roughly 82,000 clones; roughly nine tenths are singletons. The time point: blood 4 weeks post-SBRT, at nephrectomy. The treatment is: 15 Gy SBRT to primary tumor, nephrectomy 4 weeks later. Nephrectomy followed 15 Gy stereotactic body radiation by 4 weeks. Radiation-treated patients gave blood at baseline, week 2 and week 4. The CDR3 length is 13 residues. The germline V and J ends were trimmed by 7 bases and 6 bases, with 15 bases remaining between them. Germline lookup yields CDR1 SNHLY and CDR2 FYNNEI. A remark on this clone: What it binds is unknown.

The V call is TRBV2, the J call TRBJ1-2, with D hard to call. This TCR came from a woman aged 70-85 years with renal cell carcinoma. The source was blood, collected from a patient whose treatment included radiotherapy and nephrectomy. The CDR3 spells CASNSGRIDGYTF. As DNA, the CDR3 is TGTGCCAGCAACTCCGGGCGTATTGATGGCTACACCTTC.